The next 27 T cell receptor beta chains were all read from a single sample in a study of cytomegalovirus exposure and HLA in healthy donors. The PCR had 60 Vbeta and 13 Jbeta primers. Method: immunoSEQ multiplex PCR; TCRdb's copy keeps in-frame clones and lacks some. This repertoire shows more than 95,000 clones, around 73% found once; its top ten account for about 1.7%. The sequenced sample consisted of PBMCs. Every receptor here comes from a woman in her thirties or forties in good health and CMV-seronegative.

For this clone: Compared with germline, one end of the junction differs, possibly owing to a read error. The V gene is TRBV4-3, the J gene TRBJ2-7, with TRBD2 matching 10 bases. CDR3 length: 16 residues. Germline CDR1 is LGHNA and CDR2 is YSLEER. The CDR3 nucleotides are TGCGCCAGCAGCCAAGATCGAGCGGGAGGGCTCGAAGGATTCTTCTTC. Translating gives CASSQDRAGGLEGFFF.

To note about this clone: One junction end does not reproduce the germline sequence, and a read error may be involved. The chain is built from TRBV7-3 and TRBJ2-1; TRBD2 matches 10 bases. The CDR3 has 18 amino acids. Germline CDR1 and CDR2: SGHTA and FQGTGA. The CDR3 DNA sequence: TGTGCCAGCAGCTTATATCCTAGCGGGAGTTTAGAGTACAATGGGCAGTTCTTC. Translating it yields CASSLYPSGSLEYNGQFF.

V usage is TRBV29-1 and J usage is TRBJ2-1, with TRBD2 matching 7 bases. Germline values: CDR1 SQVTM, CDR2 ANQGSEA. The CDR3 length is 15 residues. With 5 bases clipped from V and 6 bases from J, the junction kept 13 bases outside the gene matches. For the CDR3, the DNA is TGCAGCGTTTACACCGGGACTACCGACGTCAATGAGCAGTTCTTC. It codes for CSVYTGTTDVNEQFF.

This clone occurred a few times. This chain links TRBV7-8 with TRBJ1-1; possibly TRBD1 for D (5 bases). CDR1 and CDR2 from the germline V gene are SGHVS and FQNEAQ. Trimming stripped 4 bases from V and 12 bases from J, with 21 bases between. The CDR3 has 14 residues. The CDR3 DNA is TGTGCCAGCAGCTCCCTACGGGAGGCGGGGCCACCTTTCTTT. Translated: CASSSLREAGPPFF.

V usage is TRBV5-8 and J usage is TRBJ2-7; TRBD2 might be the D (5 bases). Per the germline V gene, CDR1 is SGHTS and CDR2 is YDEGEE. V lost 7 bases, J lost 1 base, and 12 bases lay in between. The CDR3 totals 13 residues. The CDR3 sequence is CASLLRTSYEQYF. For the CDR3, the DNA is TGTGCCAGCCTCCTTAGGACTTCCTACGAGCAGTACTTC.

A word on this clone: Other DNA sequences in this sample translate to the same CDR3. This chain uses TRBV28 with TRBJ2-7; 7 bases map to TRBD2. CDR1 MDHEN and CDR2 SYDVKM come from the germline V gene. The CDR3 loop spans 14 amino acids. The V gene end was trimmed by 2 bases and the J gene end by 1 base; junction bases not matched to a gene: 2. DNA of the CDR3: TGTGCCAGCAGTTTACAGGGAGGGTCCTACGAGCAGTACTTC. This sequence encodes CASSLQGGSYEQYF.

The CDR3 DNA is TGTGCCAGCAGCCACGGCGGCAGCAGGCAGTTCTTC. Translation: CASSHGGSRQFF. The V and J genes are TRBV7-3 and TRBJ2-1; D unresolved. This CDR3 has 12 amino acids. Germline V gene lookup returns CDR1 SGHTA and CDR2 FQGTGA. Trimming took 5 bases from V and 12 from J, leaving 14 bases between them.

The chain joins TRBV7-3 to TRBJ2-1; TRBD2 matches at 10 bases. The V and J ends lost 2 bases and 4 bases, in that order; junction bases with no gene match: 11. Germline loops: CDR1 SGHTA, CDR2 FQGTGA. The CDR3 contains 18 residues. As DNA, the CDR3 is TGTGCCAGCAGCTTATATCCTAGCGGGAGTTTAGAGTACAATGAGCAGTTCTTC. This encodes CASSLYPSGSLEYNEQFF.

The CDR3 DNA reads TGCGCCAGCAGCCCCGGGACAGGGGCCGATGAGCAGTTCTTC. Translated: CASSPGTGADEQFF. The gene calls are TRBV4-1 and TRBJ2-1, with 10 positions matching TRBD1. The CDR3 runs to 14 residues. The germline gives CDR1 MGHRA, CDR2 YSYEKL. V lost 4 bases, J lost 8 bases, and 5 bases stayed unmatched.

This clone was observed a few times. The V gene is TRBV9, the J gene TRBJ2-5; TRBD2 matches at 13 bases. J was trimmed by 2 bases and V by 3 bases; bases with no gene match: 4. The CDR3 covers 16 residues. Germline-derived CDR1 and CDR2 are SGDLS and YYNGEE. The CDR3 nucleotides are TGTGCCAGCAGCGGGACTAGCGGGGGAACACAAGAGACCCAGTACTTC. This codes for CASSGTSGGTQETQYF.

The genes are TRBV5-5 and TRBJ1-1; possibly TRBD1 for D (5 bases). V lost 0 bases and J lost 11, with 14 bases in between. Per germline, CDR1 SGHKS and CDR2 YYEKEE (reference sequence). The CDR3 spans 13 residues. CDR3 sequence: CASSLGGRDRAFF. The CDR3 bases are TGTGCCAGCAGCTTGGGTGGGCGGGACCGGGCTTTCTTT.

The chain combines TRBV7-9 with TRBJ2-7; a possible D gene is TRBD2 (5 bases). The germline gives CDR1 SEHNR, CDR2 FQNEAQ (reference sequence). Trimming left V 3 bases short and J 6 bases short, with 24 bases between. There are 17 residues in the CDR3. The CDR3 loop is CASSLVHSREYPREQYF. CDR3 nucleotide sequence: TGTGCCAGCAGCTTGGTTCATAGTAGGGAGTATCCGCGCGAGCAGTACTTC.

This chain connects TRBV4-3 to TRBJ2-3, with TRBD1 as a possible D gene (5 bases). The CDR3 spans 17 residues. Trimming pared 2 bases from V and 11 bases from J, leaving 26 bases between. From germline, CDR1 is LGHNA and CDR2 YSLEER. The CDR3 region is CASSQLEWGAQGVMQYF. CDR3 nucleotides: TGCGCCAGCAGCCAACTAGAGTGGGGCGCCCAAGGGGTTATGCAGTATTTT.

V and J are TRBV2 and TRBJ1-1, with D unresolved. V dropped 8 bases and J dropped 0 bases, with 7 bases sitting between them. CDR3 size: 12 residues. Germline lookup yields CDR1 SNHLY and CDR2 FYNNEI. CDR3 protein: CASSRMNTEAFF. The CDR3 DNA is TGTGCCAGCTCCAGGATGAACACTGAAGCTTTCTTT.

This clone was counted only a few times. The CDR3 protein is CASSQGRGWDYGYTF. The CDR3 DNA reads as TGCGCCAGCAGCCAAGGTAGGGGCTGGGACTATGGCTACACCTTC. The chain carries TRBV4-1 and TRBJ1-2, with a weak D call TRBD1 (5 bases). Trimming cost V 1 base and J 3 bases, with 12 bases left between them. The CDR3 is 15 amino acids. Per the germline V gene, CDR1 is MGHRA and CDR2 is YSYEKL.

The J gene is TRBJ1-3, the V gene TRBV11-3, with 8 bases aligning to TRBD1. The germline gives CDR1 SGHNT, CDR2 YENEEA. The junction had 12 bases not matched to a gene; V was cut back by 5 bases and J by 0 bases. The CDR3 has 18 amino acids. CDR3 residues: CASSPGTGGHSSGNTIYF. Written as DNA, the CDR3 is TGTGCCAGCAGCCCCGGGACAGGCGGACACAGCTCTGGAAACACCATATATTTT.

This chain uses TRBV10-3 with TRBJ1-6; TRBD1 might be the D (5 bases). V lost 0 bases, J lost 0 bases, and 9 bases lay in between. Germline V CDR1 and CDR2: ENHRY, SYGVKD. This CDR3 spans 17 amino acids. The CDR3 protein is CAISESRQSSYNSPLHF. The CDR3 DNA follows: TGTGCCATCAGTGAGTCTCGACAGAGCTCCTATAATTCACCCCTCCACTTT.

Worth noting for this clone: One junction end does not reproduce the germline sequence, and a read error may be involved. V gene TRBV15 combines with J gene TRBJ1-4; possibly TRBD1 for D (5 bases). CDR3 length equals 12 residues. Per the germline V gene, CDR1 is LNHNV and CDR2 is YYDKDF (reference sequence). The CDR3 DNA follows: TGTGCCACCAGCAGTTCTGAATTGGGGCCCTCTTTT. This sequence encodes CATSSSELGPSF.

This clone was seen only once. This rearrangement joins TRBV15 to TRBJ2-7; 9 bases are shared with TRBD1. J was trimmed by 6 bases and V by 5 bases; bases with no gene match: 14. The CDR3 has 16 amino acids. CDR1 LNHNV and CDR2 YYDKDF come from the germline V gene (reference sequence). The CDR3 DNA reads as TGTGCCACCAGCTCTCCAGTCGGACAGGGGCCCCTCGAGCAGTACTTC. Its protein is CATSSPVGQGPLEQYF.

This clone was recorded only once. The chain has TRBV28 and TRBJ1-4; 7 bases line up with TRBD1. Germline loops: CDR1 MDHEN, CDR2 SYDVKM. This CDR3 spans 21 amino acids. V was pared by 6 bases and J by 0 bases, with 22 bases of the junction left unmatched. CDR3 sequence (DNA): TGTGCCAGCAGATTTGGAGCCCTTACAGGGGACCTAATTGCAACTAATGAAAAACTGTTTTTT. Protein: CASRFGALTGDLIATNEKLFF.

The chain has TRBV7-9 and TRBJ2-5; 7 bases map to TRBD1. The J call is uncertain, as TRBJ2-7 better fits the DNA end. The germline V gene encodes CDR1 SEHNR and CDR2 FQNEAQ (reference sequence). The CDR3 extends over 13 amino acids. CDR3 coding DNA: TGTGCCAGCAGCCCTGACAGGGCCTACGAGCAGTACTTC. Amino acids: CASSPDRAYEQYF.

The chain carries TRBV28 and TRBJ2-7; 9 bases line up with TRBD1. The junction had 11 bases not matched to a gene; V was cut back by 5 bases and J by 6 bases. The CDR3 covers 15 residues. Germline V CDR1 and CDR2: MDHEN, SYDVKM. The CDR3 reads CASSTTGTGLSEQYF. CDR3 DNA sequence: TGTGCCAGCAGTACGACCGGGACAGGGCTTAGCGAGCAGTACTTC.

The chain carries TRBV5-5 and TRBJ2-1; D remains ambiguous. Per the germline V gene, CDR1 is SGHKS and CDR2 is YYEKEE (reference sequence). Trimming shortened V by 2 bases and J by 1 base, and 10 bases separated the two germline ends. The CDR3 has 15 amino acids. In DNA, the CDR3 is TGTGCCAGCAGCTTCTTAGGAGCTTCCTACAATGAGCAGTTCTTC. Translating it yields CASSFLGASYNEQFF.

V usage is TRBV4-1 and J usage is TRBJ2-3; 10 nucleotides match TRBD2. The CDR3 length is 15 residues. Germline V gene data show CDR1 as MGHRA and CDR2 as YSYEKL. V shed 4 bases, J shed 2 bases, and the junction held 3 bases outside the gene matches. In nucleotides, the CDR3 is TGCGCCAGCAGCCCACTAGCGGGGTTCACAGATACGCAGTATTTT. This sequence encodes CASSPLAGFTDTQYF.

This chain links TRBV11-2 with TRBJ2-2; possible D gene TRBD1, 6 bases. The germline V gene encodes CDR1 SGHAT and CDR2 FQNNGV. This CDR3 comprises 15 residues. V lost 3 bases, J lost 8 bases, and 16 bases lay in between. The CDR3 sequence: CASSLARQVGGELFF. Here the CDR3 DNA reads TGTGCCAGCAGCTTGGCCCGACAGGTCGGAGGGGAGCTGTTTTTT.

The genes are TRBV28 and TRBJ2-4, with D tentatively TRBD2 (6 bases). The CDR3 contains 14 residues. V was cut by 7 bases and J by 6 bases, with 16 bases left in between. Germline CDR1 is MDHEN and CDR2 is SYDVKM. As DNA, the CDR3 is TGTGCCAGCACCCTCTCCAGCGGGCCAAACATTCAGTACTTC. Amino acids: CASTLSSGPNIQYF.

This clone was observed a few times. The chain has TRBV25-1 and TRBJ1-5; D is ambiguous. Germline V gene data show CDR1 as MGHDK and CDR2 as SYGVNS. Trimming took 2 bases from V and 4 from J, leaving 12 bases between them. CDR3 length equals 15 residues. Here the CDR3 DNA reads TGTGCCAGCAGTGAAATCGGCGGTGAGAATCAGCCCCAGCATTTT. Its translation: CASSEIGGENQPQHF.